This entry lists 9 T cell receptor beta chains sequenced from one sample in a study of post-analysis software for immune sequencing data (dated by TCRdb to the mid-2010s). Study-level results and caveats: Significantly higher frequencies in patients than in controls were found for roughly 5 TRBV segments, including TRBV5-6, TRBV5-1 and TRBV20-1.

The antigens for these receptors are not known. The method behind the library was PCR. Sequenced using an Illumina HiSeq 2500. Unique molecular identifiers were incorporated into TCR beta cDNA libraries to reduce PCR and sequencing biases. The public reads were reanalyzed by TCRdb: fastp trimming at Q25, MiXCR alignment, in-frame beta chains only. Merged by CDR3 protein, the rows form single entries marked with the most common genes and DNA. The sample table lists over 150,000 distinct CDR3 sequences, approximately 30% of them with a count of one. Jointly, the top ten make up about 1.4% of the sample. Sequences were obtained from blood. All receptors come from a girl between 10 and 17 years old with multiple sclerosis.

This clonotype was observed a few times. The rearrangement links TRBV5-1 to TRBJ1-4; D perhaps matches TRBD1 (5 bases). This CDR3 comprises 14 residues. Germline-derived CDR1 and CDR2 are SGHRS and YFSETQ. V lost 5 bases to trimming and J lost 5 bases, with 13 bases between them. The DNA of the CDR3 is TGCGCCAGCAGTGGGGGGATGATAAATGAAAAACTGTTTTTT. It translates to CASSGGMINEKLFF.

Turning to this clonotype: Germline and junction disagree at one end, which may indicate a read error. The chain is built from TRBV6-6 and TRBJ2-1, with 15 positions matching TRBD2. In germline, CDR1 is MNHNY, CDR2 SVGAGI (reference sequence). This CDR3 region has 15 residues. CDR3 sequence (DNA): TGTGCCAGCAGTGGCGGACTAGCGGGAGGGAATGGGCAGTTCTTC. Protein product: CASSGGLAGGNGQFF.

The J gene is TRBJ2-7, the V gene TRBV2; D uncertain. Trimming shortened V by 7 bases and J by 1 base, and 8 bases separated the two germline ends. Germline CDR1 reads SNHLY; CDR2 reads FYNNEI. The CDR3 is 12 residues long. CDR3: CASMPVSYEQYF. The CDR3 DNA sequence: TGTGCCAGCATGCCAGTATCCTACGAGCAGTACTTC.

The rearrangement joins TRBV5-1 to TRBJ2-4; the match to TRBD1 covers 8 bases. The trim removed 5 bases at V and 0 bases at J, leaving 4 bases unmatched. Germline V gene data show CDR1 as SGHRS and CDR2 as YFSETQ. The CDR3 runs 15 residues. The CDR3 DNA is TGCGCCAGCAGTCCCGGACAGGGAGCCAAAAACATTCAGTACTTC. It yields the protein CASSPGQGAKNIQYF.

This clonotype was counted many times. The rearrangement uses TRBV10-3 and TRBJ2-7; 15 nucleotides align to TRBD2. Trimming cost V 10 bases and J 2 bases; bases outside gene matches: 12. In germline, CDR1 is ENHRY, CDR2 SYGVKD. The CDR3 length is 17 residues. In DNA, the CDR3 is TGTGCCACCCAACGGACTAGCGGGAGGGCCATGCCCTACGAGCAGTACTTC. Its protein is CATQRTSGRAMPYEQYF.

V and J are TRBV5-5 and TRBJ1-4, with 8 bases fitting TRBD1. The CDR3 length is 17 residues. The J segment lost 6 bases and the V segment lost 4 bases, leaving 14 bases of the junction unmatched. Germline-derived CDR1 and CDR2 are SGHKS and YYEKEE (reference sequence). The chain's CDR3 is CASSQKPSGTGYEKLFF. The CDR3 DNA follows: TGTGCCAGCAGCCAGAAGCCTTCCGGGACAGGTTATGAAAAACTGTTTTTT. The whole variable domain, filled in from reference TRBV5-5 and TRBJ1-4, reads DAGVTQSPTHLIKTRGQQVTLRCSPISGHKSVSWYQQVLGQGPQFIFQYYEKEERGRGNFPDRFSARQFPNYSSELNVNALLLGDSALYLCASSQKPSGTGYEKLFFGSGTQLSVL.

V is TRBV7-2 and J is TRBJ2-7, with 7 bases matching TRBD2. The CDR3 contains 13 residues. Germline V gene data show CDR1 as SGHTA and CDR2 as FQGNSA. V lost 5 bases and J lost 3; bases outside the gene matches: 4. CDR3 loop: CASSLGRVYEQYF. The CDR3 DNA sequence: TGTGCCAGCAGCCTAGGGAGGGTCTACGAGCAGTACTTC.

This clonotype was detected many times. The chain is built from TRBV20-1 and TRBJ2-7; 10 nucleotides agree with TRBD2. The junction had 5 bases not matched to a gene; V was cut back by 0 bases and J by 3 bases. The germline CDR1 and CDR2 sequences are DFQATT and SNEGSKA (reference sequence). The CDR3 runs to 15 residues. The DNA of the CDR3 is TGCAGTGCTAGAGAGGAAAGACTAGCGGGCTACGAGCAGTACTTC. Residues: CSAREERLAGYEQYF.

This clonotype was seen repeatedly, ten times or more. The genes are TRBV4-2 and TRBJ1-2; D is ambiguous. Trimming stripped 1 base from V and 6 bases from J, with 12 bases between. The CDR3 has 14 amino acids. Germline assignment: CDR1 LGHNA and CDR2 YNFKEQ. The CDR3 sequence: CASSQGDLGDGYTF. For the CDR3, the DNA is TGTGCCAGCAGCCAAGGTGACCTCGGAGATGGCTACACCTTC.